The 12 T cell receptor beta chains given below trace back to one sample, sequenced in a study of T-cell memory formation after mild COVID-19 (dated by TCRdb to the early 2020s). The library was produced with 5' RACE. The instrument given in TCRdb is Illumina NovaSeq 6000. The raw public data were reprocessed by TCRdb itself: fastp quality trimming at Q25, MiXCR clonotype calling, in-frame beta chains only. Each entry merges the rows of one CDR3 protein and shows their most common DNA and genes. Recorded for this sample are hundreds of thousands of distinct CDR3 sequences; around 27% of them occurred a single time. The ten largest clonotypes hold around 12% of the sample. Sequenced material: PBMCs or a T cell subset sorted from them (not recorded which). All receptors come from an adult woman who had mild COVID-19 (a few samples of this study predate the infection). The sample titles of this study are shuffled in the database, so cell type and time point are left out; the donor was told from shared clones.

V usage is TRBV20-1 and J usage is TRBJ1-1; D not resolved. Trimming removed 2 bases from V and 5 bases from J, with 15 bases in between. This CDR3 spans 14 amino acids. Germline V CDR1 and CDR2: DFQATT, SNEGSKA (reference sequence). The CDR3 DNA is TGCAGTGCTAGAAGCGCGGGTGGAGGAACTGAAGCTTTCTTT. Encoded protein: CSARSAGGGTEAFF.

This chain joins TRBV20-1 and TRBJ2-6; 8 bases are shared with TRBD2. Looked up from germline, CDR1 is DFQATT and CDR2 is SNEGSKA (reference sequence). This CDR3 is 18 amino acids long. The junction had 9 bases not matched to a gene; V was cut back by 2 bases and J by 0 bases. CDR3: CSARPPRGAISGANVLTF. CDR3 nucleotides: TGCAGTGCTAGACCCCCGCGGGGGGCTATCTCTGGGGCCAACGTCCTGACTTTC.

Concerning this clonotype: One junction end does not reproduce the germline sequence, and a read error may be involved. This chain uses TRBV7-8 with TRBJ2-7; tentatively, D is TRBD2 (6 bases). The CDR3 covers 12 residues. The germline V gene encodes CDR1 SGHVS and CDR2 FQNEAQ. CDR3 region: CASSLVAPGLHF. The CDR3 DNA reads TGTGCCAGCAGCTTAGTGGCTCCGGGACTCCACTTC.

This clonotype was observed a few times. The V and J genes are TRBV10-3 and TRBJ2-1; 7 bases fit TRBD2. CDR3 length equals 15 residues. The V gene end was trimmed by 0 bases and the J gene end by 4 bases; junction bases not matched to a gene: 3. Germline V gives CDR1 ENHRY, CDR2 SYGVKD. CDR3 DNA sequence: TGTGCCATCAGTGAGTCCGCGGGAGTGTACAATGAGCAGTTCTTC. The encoded protein is CAISESAGVYNEQFF.

The V gene is TRBV5-1, the J gene TRBJ2-6, with D possibly TRBD2 on 5 matching bases. Germline-derived CDR1 and CDR2 are SGHRS and YFSETQ. Deletions cut 3 bases from V and 3 bases from J, with 13 bases between. The CDR3 consists of 16 residues. CDR3 in amino acids: CASSSPQRGGANVLTF. In DNA, the CDR3 is TGCGCCAGCAGCTCGCCTCAACGGGGTGGGGCCAACGTCCTGACTTTC.

The rearrangement links TRBV6-6 to TRBJ1-1; possible D gene TRBD1, 6 bases. Looked up from germline, CDR1 is MNHNY and CDR2 is SVGAGI (reference sequence). The V and J ends lost 7 bases and 3 bases respectively, with 15 bases between them. This CDR3 spans 14 amino acids. CDR3 DNA sequence: TGTGCCAGCACCCCATACAGGGCGGACACTGAAGCTTTCTTT. This translates into CASTPYRADTEAFF.

CDR3 bases: TGTGCCAGCAGCTTAGTGGGTAGCCACCACTTAAATGAGCAGTTCTTC. Its protein product is CASSLVGSHHLNEQFF. This chain connects TRBV7-9 to TRBJ2-1; no reliable D call. The CDR3 length is 16 residues. Germline CDR1 reads SEHNR; CDR2 reads FQNEAQ (reference sequence). The germline V and J ends were trimmed by 1 base and 7 bases, with 17 bases remaining between them. Complete variable domain (other parts from reference TRBV7-9 and TRBJ2-1): DTGVSQNPRHKITKRGQNVTFRCDPISEHNRLYWYRQTLGQGPEFLTYFQNEAQLEKSRLLSDRFSAERPKGSFSTLEIQRTEQGDSAMYLCASSLVGSHHLNEQFFGPGTRLTVL.

The genes are TRBV15 and TRBJ2-5; D may be TRBD1 or TRBD2 (5 bases each). Germline loops: CDR1 LNHNV, CDR2 YYDKDF (reference sequence). There are 15 residues in the CDR3. The V end lost 6 bases, the J end lost 2 bases, and 16 bases lay between the germline ends. The CDR3 bases are TGTGCCACCAGGAACGGGGCAGGATTTCAAGAGACCCAGTACTTC. It encodes CATRNGAGFQETQYF.

This clonotype was observed a handful of times. The chain is built from TRBV5-1 and TRBJ2-5; D gene unclear. The V gene's germline CDR1 is SGHRS and CDR2 YFSETQ. The ends were cut back, 0 bases at V and 4 bases at J, with 7 bases in the middle. This CDR3 spans 13 amino acids. The CDR3 sequence is CASSLEGLETQYF. The CDR3 nucleotides are TGCGCCAGCAGCTTGGAAGGGCTAGAGACCCAGTACTTC.

V is TRBV7-8 and J is TRBJ1-2, with TRBD1 identical over 8 bases. CDR3 length: 14 amino acids. V was pared by 1 base and J by 8 bases, with 6 bases of the junction left unmatched. Germline V lookup: CDR1 SGHVS, CDR2 FQNEAQ. The DNA for the CDR3 is TGTGCCAGCAGCTTAGTGCACAGGGGGGGAGGCTACACCTTC. It codes for CASSLVHRGGGYTF.

In its sample, this clonotype was seen many times. The chain carries TRBV7-2 and TRBJ2-3; D unresolved. Per germline, CDR1 SGHTA and CDR2 FQGNSA. The CDR3 is made up of 13 amino acids. V was cut by 2 bases and J by 5 bases, with 8 bases left in between. The CDR3 is CASSLSGLDTQYF. For the CDR3, the DNA is TGTGCCAGCAGCTTATCCGGGTTAGATACGCAGTATTTT.

This rearrangement joins TRBV25-1 to TRBJ1-5; possible D gene TRBD1, 6 bases. Germline CDR1 and CDR2: MGHDK and SYGVNS. The CDR3 spans 13 residues. V lost 1 base, J lost 16 bases, and 17 bases lay in between. CDR3 sequence reads: CASSESTGRRFHF. The CDR3 DNA is TGTGCCAGCAGTGAATCGACAGGCCGGAGGTTCCATTTT.